A single T cell receptor beta chain is shown here with its context. What it recognizes is unknown. Study-wide points: Greatest tumor Treg TCR overlap was with tumor naive CD4+ cells.

The CDR3 consists of 12 residues. The germline V and J ends were trimmed by 3 bases and 8 bases, with 8 bases remaining between them. CDR1 is SEHNR, CDR2 FQNEAQ, per germline (reference sequence). TCRdb re-derived calls from the 5' RACE reads in MiXCR, one entry per CDR3 protein. The sample has approximately 6,200 distinct CDR3 sequences, around 31% seen once. The chain links TRBV7-9 to TRBJ1-3, with D hard to call. Sample: naive CD4+ T cells sorted from a lymph node. As for subset: naive CD4+ T cells, CD4+CD45RA+CD25-. The TCR comes from a female donor with breast cancer. The CDR3 nucleotides are TGTGCCAGCAGCTTGACGGGTGACACCATATATTTT. It translates to CASSLTGDTIYF. The full variable domain, with the rest looked up from reference TRBV7-9 and TRBJ1-3, is DTGVSQNPRHKITKRGQNVTFRCDPISEHNRLYWYRQTLGQGPEFLTYFQNEAQLEKSRLLSDRFSAERPKGSFSTLEIQRTEQGDSAMYLCASSLTGDTIYFGEGSWLTVV.